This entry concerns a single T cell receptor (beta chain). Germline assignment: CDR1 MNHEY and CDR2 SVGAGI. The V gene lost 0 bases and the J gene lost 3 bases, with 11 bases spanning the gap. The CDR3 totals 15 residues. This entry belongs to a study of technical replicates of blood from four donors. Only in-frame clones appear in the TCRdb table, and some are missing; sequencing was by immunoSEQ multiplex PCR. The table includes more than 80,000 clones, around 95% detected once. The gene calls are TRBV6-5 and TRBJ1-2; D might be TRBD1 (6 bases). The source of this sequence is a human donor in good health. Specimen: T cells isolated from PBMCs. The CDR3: CASSYSPTGHYGYTF. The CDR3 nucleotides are TGTGCCAGCAGTTACTCACCGACAGGCCACTATGGCTACACCTTC.